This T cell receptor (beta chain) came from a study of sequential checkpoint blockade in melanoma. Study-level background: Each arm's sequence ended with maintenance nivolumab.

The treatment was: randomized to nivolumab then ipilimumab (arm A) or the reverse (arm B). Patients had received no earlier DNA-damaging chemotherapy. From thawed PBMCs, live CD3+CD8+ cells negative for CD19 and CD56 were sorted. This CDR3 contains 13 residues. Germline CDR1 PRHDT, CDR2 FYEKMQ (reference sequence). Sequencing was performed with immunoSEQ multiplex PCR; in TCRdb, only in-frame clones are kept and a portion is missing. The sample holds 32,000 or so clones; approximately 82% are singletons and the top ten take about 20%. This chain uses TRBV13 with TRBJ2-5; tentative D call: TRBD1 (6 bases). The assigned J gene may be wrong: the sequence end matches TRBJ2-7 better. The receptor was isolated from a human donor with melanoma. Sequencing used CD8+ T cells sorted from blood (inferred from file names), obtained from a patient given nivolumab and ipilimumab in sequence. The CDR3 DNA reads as TGTGCCAGCAGCCCGCAGGACAGCTACGAGCAGTACTTC. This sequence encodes CASSPQDSYEQYF.